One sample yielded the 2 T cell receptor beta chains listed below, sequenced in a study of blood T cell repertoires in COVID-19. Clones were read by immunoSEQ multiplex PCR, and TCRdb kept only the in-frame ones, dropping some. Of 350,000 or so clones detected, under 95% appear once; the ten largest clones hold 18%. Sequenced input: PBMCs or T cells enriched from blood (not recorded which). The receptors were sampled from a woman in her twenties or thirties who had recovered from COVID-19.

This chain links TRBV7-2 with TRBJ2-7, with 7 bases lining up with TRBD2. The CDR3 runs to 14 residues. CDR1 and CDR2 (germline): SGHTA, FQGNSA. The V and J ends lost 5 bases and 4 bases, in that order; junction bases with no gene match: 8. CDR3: CASSPGGIDYEQYF. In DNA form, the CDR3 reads TGTGCCAGCAGCCCCGGGGGGATTGATTACGAGCAGTACTTC.

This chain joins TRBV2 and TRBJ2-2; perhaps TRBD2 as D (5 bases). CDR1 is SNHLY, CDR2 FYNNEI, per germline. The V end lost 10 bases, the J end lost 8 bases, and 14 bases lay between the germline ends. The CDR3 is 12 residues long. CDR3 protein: CAKLRESGELFF. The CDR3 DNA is TGTGCCAAGCTGAGGGAGTCGGGGGAGCTGTTTTTT.